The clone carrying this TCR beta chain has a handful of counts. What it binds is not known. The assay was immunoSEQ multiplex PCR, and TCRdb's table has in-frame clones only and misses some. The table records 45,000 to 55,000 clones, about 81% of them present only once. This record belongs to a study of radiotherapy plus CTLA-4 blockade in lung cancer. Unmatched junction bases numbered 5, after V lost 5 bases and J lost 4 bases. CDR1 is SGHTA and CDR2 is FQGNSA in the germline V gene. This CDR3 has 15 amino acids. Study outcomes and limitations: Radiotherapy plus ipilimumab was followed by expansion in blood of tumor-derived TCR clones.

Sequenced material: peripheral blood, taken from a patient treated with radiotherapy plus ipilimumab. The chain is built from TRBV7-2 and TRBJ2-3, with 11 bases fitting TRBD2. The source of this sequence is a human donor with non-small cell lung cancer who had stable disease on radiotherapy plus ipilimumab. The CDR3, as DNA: TGTGCCAGCAGCATGACTAGCGGGATCGCAGATACGCAGTATTTT. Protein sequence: CASSMTSGIADTQYF.